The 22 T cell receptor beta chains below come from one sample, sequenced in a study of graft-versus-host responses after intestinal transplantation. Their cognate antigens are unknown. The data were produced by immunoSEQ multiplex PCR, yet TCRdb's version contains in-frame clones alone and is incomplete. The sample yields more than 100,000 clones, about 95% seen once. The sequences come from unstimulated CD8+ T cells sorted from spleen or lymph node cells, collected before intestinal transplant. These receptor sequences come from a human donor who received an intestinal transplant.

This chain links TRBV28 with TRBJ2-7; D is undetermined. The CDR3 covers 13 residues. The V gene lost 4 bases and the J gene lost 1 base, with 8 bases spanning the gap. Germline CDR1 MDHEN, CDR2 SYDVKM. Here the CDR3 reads CASSSLGSYEQYF. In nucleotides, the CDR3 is TGTGCCAGCAGTTCCCTCGGATCCTACGAGCAGTACTTC.

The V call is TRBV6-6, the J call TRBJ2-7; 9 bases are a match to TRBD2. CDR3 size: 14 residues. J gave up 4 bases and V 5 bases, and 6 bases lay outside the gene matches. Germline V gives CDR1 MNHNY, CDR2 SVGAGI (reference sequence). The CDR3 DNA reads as TGTGCCAGCAGTGGCGGGAGGGCTTCGTACGAGCAGTACTTC. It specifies CASSGGRASYEQYF.

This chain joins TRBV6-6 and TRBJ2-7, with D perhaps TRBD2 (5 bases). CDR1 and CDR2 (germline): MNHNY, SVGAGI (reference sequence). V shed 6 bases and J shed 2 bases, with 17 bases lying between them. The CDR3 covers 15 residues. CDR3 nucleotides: TGTGCCAGCAGAGTAACGGACTCTGTTCCCTACGAGCAGTACTTC. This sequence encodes CASRVTDSVPYEQYF.

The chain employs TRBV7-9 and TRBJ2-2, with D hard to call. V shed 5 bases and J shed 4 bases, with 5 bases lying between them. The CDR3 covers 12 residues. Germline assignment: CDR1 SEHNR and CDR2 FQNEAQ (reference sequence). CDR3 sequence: CASSPVTGELFF. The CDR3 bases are TGTGCCAGCAGCCCCGTCACCGGGGAGCTGTTTTTT.

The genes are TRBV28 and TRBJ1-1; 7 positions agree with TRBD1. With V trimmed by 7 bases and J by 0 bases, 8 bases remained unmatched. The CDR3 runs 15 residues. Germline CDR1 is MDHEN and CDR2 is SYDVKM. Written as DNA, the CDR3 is TGTGCCAGCACAGGGGGGGTAGCCATGAACACTGAAGCTTTCTTT. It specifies CASTGGVAMNTEAFF. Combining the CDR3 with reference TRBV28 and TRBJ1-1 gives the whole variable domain DVKVTQSSRYLVKRTGEKVFLECVQDMDHENMFWYRQDPGLGLRLIYFSYDVKMKEKGDIPEGYSVSREKKERFSLILESASTNQTSMYLCASTGGVAMNTEAFFGQGTRLTVV.

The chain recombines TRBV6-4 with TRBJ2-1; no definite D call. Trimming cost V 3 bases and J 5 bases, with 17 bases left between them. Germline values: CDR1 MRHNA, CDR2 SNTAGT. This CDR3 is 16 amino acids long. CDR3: CASSELETDLDNEQFF. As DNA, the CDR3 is TGTGCCAGCAGTGAGTTAGAAACAGACCTCGACAATGAGCAGTTCTTC.

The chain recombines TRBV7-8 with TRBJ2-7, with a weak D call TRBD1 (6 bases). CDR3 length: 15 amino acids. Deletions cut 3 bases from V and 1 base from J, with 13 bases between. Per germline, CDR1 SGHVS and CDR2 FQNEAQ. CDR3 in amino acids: CASSLGASPSYEQYF. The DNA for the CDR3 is TGTGCCAGCAGCTTGGGGGCGTCTCCATCCTACGAGCAGTACTTC.

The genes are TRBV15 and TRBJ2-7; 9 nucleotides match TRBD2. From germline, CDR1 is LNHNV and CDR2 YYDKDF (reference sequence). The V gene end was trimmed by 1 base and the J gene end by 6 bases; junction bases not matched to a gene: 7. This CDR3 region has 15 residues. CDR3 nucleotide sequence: TGTGCCACCAGCAGAGGGAAGCGGGAGGCTGGCGAGCAGTACTTC. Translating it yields CATSRGKREAGEQYF.

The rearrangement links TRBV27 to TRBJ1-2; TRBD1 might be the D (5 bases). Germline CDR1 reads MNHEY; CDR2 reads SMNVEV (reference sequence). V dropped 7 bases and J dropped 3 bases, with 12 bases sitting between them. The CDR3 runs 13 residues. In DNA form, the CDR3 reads TGTGCCAGCAACCCAGGGAATTACTATGGCTACACCTTC. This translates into CASNPGNYYGYTF.

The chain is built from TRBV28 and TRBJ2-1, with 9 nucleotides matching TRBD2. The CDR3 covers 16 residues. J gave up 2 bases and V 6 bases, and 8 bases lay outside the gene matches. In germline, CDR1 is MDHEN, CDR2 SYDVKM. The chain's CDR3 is CASRISGRGTYNEQFF. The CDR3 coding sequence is TGTGCCAGCAGAATTAGCGGGAGAGGCACCTACAATGAGCAGTTCTTC.

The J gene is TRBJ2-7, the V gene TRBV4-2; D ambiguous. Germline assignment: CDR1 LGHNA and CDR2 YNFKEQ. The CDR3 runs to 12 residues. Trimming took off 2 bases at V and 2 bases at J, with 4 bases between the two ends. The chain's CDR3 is CASSQYPYEQYF. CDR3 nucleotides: TGTGCCAGCAGCCAATACCCCTACGAGCAGTACTTC.

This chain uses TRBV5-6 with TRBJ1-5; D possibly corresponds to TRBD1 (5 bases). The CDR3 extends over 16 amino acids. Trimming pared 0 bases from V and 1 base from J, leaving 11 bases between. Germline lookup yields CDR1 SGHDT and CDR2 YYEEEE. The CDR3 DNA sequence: TGTGCCAGCAGCTTGGCCGGGGGTAGGAGCAATCAGCCCCAGCATTTT. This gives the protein CASSLAGGRSNQPQHF.

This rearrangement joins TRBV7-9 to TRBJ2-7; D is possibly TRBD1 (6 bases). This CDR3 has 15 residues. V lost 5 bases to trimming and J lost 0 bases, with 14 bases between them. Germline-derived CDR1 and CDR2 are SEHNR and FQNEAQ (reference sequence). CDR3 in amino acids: CASSPEAGASYEQYF. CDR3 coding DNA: TGTGCCAGCAGCCCAGAGGCAGGGGCCTCCTACGAGCAGTACTTC.

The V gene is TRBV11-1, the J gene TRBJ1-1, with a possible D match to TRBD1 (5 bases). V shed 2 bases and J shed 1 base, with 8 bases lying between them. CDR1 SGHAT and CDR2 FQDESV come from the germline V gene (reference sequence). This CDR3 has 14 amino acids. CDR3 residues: CASSLLTGNTEAFF. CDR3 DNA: TGTGCCAGCAGCTTACTTACAGGGAACACTGAAGCTTTCTTT.

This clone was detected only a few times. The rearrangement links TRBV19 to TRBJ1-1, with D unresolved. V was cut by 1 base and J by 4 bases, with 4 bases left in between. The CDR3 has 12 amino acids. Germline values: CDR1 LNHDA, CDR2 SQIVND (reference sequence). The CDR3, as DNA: TGTGCCAGTAGTATAGCGGGCACTGAAGCTTTCTTT. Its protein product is CASSIAGTEAFF.

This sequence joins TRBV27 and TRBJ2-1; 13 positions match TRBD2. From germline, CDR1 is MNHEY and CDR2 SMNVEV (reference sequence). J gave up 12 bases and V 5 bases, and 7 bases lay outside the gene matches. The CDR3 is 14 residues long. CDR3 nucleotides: TGTGCCAGCAGTACCGGACTAGCGGGAGAAGGGCAGTTCTTC. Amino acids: CASSTGLAGEGQFF.

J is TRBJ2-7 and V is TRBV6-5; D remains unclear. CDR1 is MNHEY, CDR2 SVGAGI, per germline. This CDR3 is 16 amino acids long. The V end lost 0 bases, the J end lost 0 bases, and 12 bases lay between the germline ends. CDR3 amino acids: CASSYSPGRSSYEQYF. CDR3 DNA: TGTGCCAGCAGTTACTCGCCGGGCCGAAGCTCCTACGAGCAGTACTTC.

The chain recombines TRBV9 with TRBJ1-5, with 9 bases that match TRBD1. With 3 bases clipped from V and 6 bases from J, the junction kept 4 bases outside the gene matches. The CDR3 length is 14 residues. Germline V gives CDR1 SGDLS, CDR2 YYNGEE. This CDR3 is CASSAGTGTQPQHF. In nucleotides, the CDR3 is TGTGCCAGCAGCGCCGGGACAGGGACTCAGCCCCAGCATTTT.

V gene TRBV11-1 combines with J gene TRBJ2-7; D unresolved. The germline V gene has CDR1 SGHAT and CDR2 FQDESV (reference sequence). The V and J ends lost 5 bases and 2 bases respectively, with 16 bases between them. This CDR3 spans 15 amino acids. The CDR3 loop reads CASSVTGPKTYEQYF. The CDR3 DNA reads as TGTGCCAGCAGCGTAACGGGCCCAAAGACCTACGAGCAGTACTTC.

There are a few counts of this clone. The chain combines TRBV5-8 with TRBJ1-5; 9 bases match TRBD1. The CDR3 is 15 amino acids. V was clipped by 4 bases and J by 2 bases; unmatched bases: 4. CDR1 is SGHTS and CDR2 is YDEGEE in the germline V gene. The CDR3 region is CASSPDRGRNQPQHF. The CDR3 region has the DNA TGTGCCAGCAGCCCGGACAGGGGCCGCAATCAGCCCCAGCATTTT.

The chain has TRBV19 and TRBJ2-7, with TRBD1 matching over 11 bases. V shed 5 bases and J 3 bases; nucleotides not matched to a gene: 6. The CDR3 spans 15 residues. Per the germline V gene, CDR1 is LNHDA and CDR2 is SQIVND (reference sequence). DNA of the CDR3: TGTGCCAGTAGTTTTGGACAGGGGGCCTACTACGAGCAGTACTTC. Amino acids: CASSFGQGAYYEQYF.

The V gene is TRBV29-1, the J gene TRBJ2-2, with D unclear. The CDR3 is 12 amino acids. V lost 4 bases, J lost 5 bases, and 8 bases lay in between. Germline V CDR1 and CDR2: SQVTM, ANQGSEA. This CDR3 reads CSVVLGTGELFF. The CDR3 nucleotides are TGCAGCGTTGTTTTGGGGACCGGGGAGCTGTTTTTT.